The 21 T cell receptor beta chains below were found in one sample sequenced in a study of blood T cell repertoires in COVID-19. TCRdb keeps only in-frame clones here, not all; method: immunoSEQ multiplex PCR. In the table there are around 250,000 clones, 88% of which are singletons. Sample: peripheral blood. The receptors here all came from a woman aged 65 to 85 with COVID-19, enrolled during active disease.

The sample holds one count of this clone. The genes are TRBV5-5 and TRBJ1-4; the D is unclear. The V gene's germline CDR1 is SGHKS and CDR2 YYEKEE (reference sequence). V was shortened by 5 bases and J by 5 bases, with 4 bases between the two germline ends. This CDR3 is 11 amino acids long. CDR3 in amino acids: CASRLNEKLFF. DNA for the CDR3: TGTGCCAGCAGGTTAAATGAAAAACTGTTTTTT.

The chain is built from TRBV28 and TRBJ1-6; TRBD1 matches 9 bases. The CDR3 loop spans 14 amino acids. Unmatched junction bases numbered 5, after V lost 5 bases and J lost 9 bases. Looked up from germline, CDR1 is MDHEN and CDR2 is SYDVKM. CDR3 sequence reads: CASSTDRGRSPLHF. The DNA for the CDR3 is TGTGCCAGCAGTACGGACAGGGGACGTTCACCCCTCCACTTT.

This clone occurred once. This sequence joins TRBV27 and TRBJ2-2; TRBD2 matches at 8 bases. Germline assignment: CDR1 MNHEY and CDR2 SMNVEV (reference sequence). V dropped 3 bases and J dropped 3; count of bases not matched to a gene: 15. The CDR3 has 19 amino acids. The CDR3 DNA reads TGTGCCAGCAGTTTCCTAACCACGGGAGGGACTTTTTACACCGGGGAGCTGTTTTTT. Translated, it gives CASSFLTTGGTFYTGELFF.

As to this clone: In the same sample, other DNA sequences code for this CDR3. V and J are TRBV28 and TRBJ2-3, with no clear D. The CDR3 has 12 residues. In germline, CDR1 is MDHEN, CDR2 SYDVKM. Trimming stripped 6 bases from V and 3 bases from J, with 7 bases between. CDR3: CASSPQTDTQYF. The CDR3 coding sequence is TGTGCCAGCAGCCCCCAAACAGATACGCAGTATTTT.

This sequence joins TRBV5-1 and TRBJ2-5; D possibly corresponds to TRBD1 (5 bases). V dropped 8 bases and J dropped 0 bases, with 11 bases sitting between them. Germline CDR1 reads SGHRS; CDR2 reads YFSETQ. The CDR3 runs 13 residues. CDR3 nucleotide sequence: TGCGCCAGTGGGGCCGCGTACCAAGAGACCCAGTACTTC. It is translated as CASGAAYQETQYF.

The gene calls are TRBV5-4 and TRBJ1-4; D not certain. V lost 4 bases and J lost 3, with 10 bases in between. CDR3 length equals 14 residues. The germline gives CDR1 SGHNT, CDR2 YYREEE (reference sequence). CDR3 DNA: TGTGCCAGCAGCCCCGACACTTCTAATGAAAAACTGTTTTTT. Translation gives CASSPDTSNEKLFF. Full variable domain (remainder filled in from reference TRBV5-4 and TRBJ1-4): ETGVTQSPTHLIKTRGQQVTLRCSSQSGHNTVSWYQQALGQGPQFIFQYYREEENGRGNFPPRFSGLQFPNYSSELNVNALELDDSALYLCASSPDTSNEKLFFGSGTQLSVL.

The chain is built from TRBV29-1 and TRBJ1-2; 7 bases are shared with TRBD1. Germline-derived CDR1 and CDR2 are SQVTM and ANQGSEA. J was trimmed by 7 bases and V by 6 bases; bases with no gene match: 14. The CDR3 extends over 14 amino acids. The CDR3 DNA sequence: TGCAGCGTCTCCTCCCAGGGGGAATCGGGTGGCTACACCTTC. Translated, it gives CSVSSQGESGGYTF.

This chain joins TRBV5-4 and TRBJ2-5, with TRBD1 as a possible D gene (6 bases). V was shortened by 4 bases and J by 5 bases, with 18 bases between the two germline ends. The CDR3 consists of 15 residues. Germline loops: CDR1 SGHNT, CDR2 YYREEE (reference sequence). The CDR3 is CASSIRGRSGETQYF. CDR3 sequence (DNA): TGTGCCAGCAGCATCAGGGGCAGGTCTGGGGAGACCCAGTACTTC.

This chain joins TRBV19 and TRBJ2-1; 7 bases fit TRBD1. Germline CDR1 and CDR2: LNHDA and SQIVND (reference sequence). This CDR3 is built from 14 residues. Trimming at V came to 5 bases and at J to 5 bases, leaving 6 bases not matched to a gene. CDR3 sequence: CASSAHTGDNEQFF. The CDR3 DNA follows: TGTGCCAGTAGTGCCCACACAGGGGACAATGAGCAGTTCTTC. Based on the CDR3 plus reference TRBV19 and TRBJ2-1, the full variable domain is DGGITQSPKYLFRKEGQNVTLSCEQNLNHDAMYWYRQDPGQGLRLIYYSQIVNDFQKGDIAEGYSVSREKKESFPLTVTSAQKNPTAFYLCASSAHTGDNEQFFGPGTRLTVL.

Worth noting for this clone: The same CDR3 can be traced to other DNA sequences in this sample. This chain joins TRBV28 and TRBJ1-5; D unclear. The germline V and J ends were trimmed by 6 bases and 4 bases, with 4 bases remaining between them. The length of the CDR3 is 11 residues. Germline V gene lookup returns CDR1 MDHEN and CDR2 SYDVKM. CDR3 protein: CASSPNQPQHF. The CDR3 DNA is TGTGCCAGCAGCCCAAATCAGCCCCAGCATTTT.

The V call is TRBV19, the J call TRBJ1-1; the D gene is possibly TRBD1 (5 bases). V was clipped by 6 bases and J by 0 bases, with 14 bases between them. Germline CDR1 and CDR2: LNHDA and SQIVND (reference sequence). The length of the CDR3 is 15 residues. CDR3 sequence reads: CASRPGGEVNTEAFF. The CDR3 DNA reads TGTGCCAGTAGGCCGGGAGGGGAGGTGAACACTGAAGCTTTCTTT.

This clone came up once. The gene calls are TRBV6-5 and TRBJ1-2; TRBD1 agrees at 8 bases. Germline lookup yields CDR1 MNHEY and CDR2 SVGAGI. The V gene end was trimmed by 6 bases and the J gene end by 6 bases; junction bases not matched to a gene: 9. This CDR3 has 14 residues. The CDR3 region has the DNA TGTGCCAGCAGGTCGACAGGGGCGGTAGATGGCTACACCTTC. This translates into CASRSTGAVDGYTF.

Concerning this clone: The sample contains more than one DNA sequence encoding this CDR3. The genes are TRBV5-1 and TRBJ2-3; TRBD2 aligns across 11 bases. V shed 1 base, J shed 1 base, and the junction held 2 bases outside the gene matches. The CDR3 consists of 16 residues. The V gene's germline CDR1 is SGHRS and CDR2 YFSETQ. The CDR3 DNA sequence: TGCGCCAGCAGCTTGACTAGCGGGAGAGGCACAGATACGCAGTATTTT. Its translation: CASSLTSGRGTDTQYF.

The V and J genes are TRBV19 and TRBJ1-5; 9 bases match TRBD1. The CDR3 totals 17 residues. Germline V lookup: CDR1 LNHDA, CDR2 SQIVND (reference sequence). V trimming: 1 base; J trimming: 6 bases; junction bases outside the gene matches: 10. The chain's CDR3 is CASSIVGGGQGRQPQHF. In DNA form, the CDR3 reads TGTGCCAGTAGTATAGTAGGGGGCGGACAGGGGCGTCAGCCCCAGCATTTT.

The chain combines TRBV7-2 with TRBJ2-7, with no clear D. CDR1 and CDR2 (germline): SGHTA, FQGNSA. Trimming took 5 bases from V and 1 from J, leaving 9 bases between them. The CDR3 is 13 amino acids. CDR3 nucleotide sequence: TGTGCCAGCAGCCAACCGGTATCCTACGAGCAGTACTTC. The encoded protein is CASSQPVSYEQYF.

The CDR3 loop reads CASSSNRNTGELFF. CDR3 nucleotide sequence: TGTGCCAGCAGCAGTAACAGGAACACCGGGGAGCTGTTTTTT. The chain recombines TRBV5-4 with TRBJ2-2; D not resolved. From germline, CDR1 is SGHNT and CDR2 YYREEE (reference sequence). Deletions cut 4 bases from V and 1 base from J, with 8 bases between. The CDR3 consists of 14 residues.

The chain carries TRBV11-3 and TRBJ2-1; a weak D match, TRBD2 (6 bases). Trimming removed 1 base at V and 4 bases at J, with 11 bases between. The CDR3 loop spans 15 amino acids. Germline V gives CDR1 SGHNT, CDR2 YENEEA. The CDR3 loop is CASSLAGSTYNEQFF. The CDR3 DNA sequence: TGTGCCAGCAGCTTAGCCGGGAGTACATACAATGAGCAGTTCTTC.

V usage is TRBV3-1 (or the pseudogene TRBV3-2) and J usage is TRBJ2-7; D call uncertain. Per germline, CDR1 LGHDT and CDR2 YNNKEL (reference sequence). Between the trimmed V and J ends, which lost 6 bases and 0 bases, there was a span of 3 bases. The CDR3 extends over 11 amino acids. Here the CDR3 DNA reads TGTGCCAGCAGTATCTCCTACGAGCAGTACTTC. The encoded protein is CASSISYEQYF.

The count of this clone is one. This chain connects TRBV21-1 to TRBJ1-6; TRBD1 was called by the table and not checked on the DNA. TRBV21-1 is labeled a pseudogene. The CDR3 has 14 amino acids. The CDR3 loop is CARPGQGIHSPLHF. In DNA form, the CDR3 reads TGTGCCAGGCCGGGACAGGGAATTCATTCACCCCTCCACTTT.

The chain has TRBV12-3 or TRBV12-4 and TRBJ2-2; no reliable D call. This CDR3 spans 12 amino acids. V was cut by 6 bases and J by 1 base, with 3 bases left in between. CDR3: CASSLNTGELFF. The CDR3 DNA reads TGTGCCAGCAGCTTGAACACCGGGGAGCTGTTTTTT.

V usage is TRBV6-2 or TRBV6-3 and J usage is TRBJ1-1; no clear D. The germline V and J ends were trimmed by 6 bases and 1 base, with 9 bases remaining between them. The CDR3 is made up of 13 amino acids. CDR1 and CDR2 from the germline V gene are MNHEY and SVGEGT. The CDR3 is CASSSQENTEAFF. CDR3 nucleotides: TGTGCCAGCAGCTCCCAGGAGAACACTGAAGCTTTCTTT.